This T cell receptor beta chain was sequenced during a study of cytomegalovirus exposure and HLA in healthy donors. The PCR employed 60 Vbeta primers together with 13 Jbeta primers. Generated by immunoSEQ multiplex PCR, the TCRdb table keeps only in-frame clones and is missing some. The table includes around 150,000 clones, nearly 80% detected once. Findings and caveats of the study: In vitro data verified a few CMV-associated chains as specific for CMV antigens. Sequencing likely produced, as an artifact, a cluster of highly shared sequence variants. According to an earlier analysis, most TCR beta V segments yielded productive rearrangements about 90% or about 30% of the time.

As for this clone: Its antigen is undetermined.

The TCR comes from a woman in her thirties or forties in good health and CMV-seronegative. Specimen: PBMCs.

CDR3 DNA: TGTGCCAGTAGTGAAGGGACTCCCGAGCAGTACTTC. This gives the protein CASSEGTPEQYF. The chain joins TRBV19 to TRBJ2-5; D perhaps matches TRBD2 (6 bases). The closer fit of TRBJ2-7 to the DNA end suggests the J call may be wrong. The CDR3 consists of 12 residues. Germline V gives CDR1 LNHDA, CDR2 SQIVND (reference sequence).